The source of this T cell receptor beta chain is a study of T cell changes during pregnancy in multiple sclerosis (dated 2019 in TCRdb). In the study overall: The study examined how the T cell repertoire changed over the course of pregnancy in women with multiple sclerosis.

Library method: the immunoSEQ multiplex PCR assay. TCRdb obtained this table from immuneACCESS and retained in-frame rearrangements with V and J assigned. These tables miss some clones; where compared with another copy, unresolved V genes account for less than half of the shortfall, and the remainder is unexplained. Across this sample there are under 50,000 clones, with roughly 94% seen only once. Under 6% of the sample comes from the top ten. In the case of this clone: The antigen it recognizes is unknown. No per-base quality is available; no much larger clone lies one base away.

This sample comprised CD8+ T cells from peripheral blood mononuclear cells, obtained in the first trimester of pregnancy. The source is a female donor with multiple sclerosis, enrolled in a pregnancy study.

The CDR3 sequence is CASSITGGYGYTF. The nucleotide sequence reads as follows: TGTGCCAGCAGTATTACAGGGGGCTATGGCTACACCTTC. Recombination connected TRBV27 to TRBJ1-2, with TRBD1 identical over 8 junction bases. Taken from cysteine to phenylalanine, the CDR3 has 13 residues. The read is trimmed to its CDR3 DNA, 39 bases read in frame from base 1. CDR1 and CDR2 were assigned from the germline V gene (reference sequence) as MNHEY and SMNVEV. V is cut back by 5 bases and J by 4 bases, with 3 bases in the junction unmatched.